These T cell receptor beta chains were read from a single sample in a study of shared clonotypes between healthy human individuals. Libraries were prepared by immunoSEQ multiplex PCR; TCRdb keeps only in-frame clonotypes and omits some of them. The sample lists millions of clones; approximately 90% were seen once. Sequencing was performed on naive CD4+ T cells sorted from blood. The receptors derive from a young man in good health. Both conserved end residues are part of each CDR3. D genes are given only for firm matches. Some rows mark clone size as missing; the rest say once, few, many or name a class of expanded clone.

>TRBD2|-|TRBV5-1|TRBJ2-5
TGCGCCAGCAGCTTGGAGCCGGGAGGGGCAGCACAAGAGACCCAGTACTTC
CASSLEPGGAAQETQYF
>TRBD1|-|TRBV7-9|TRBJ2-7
TGTGCCAGCAGTCTCAGGGGGCCCGAGCAGTACTTC
CASSLRGPEQYF
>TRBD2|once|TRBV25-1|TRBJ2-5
TGTGCCAGCAGTGAACGCGGGACTATTGGTTCAGAGACCCAGTACTTC
CASSERGTIGSETQYF
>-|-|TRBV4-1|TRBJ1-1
TGCGCCAGCAGCCAAGCGGGGGCTAATCTGGAAGCTTTCTTT
CASSQAGANLEAFF
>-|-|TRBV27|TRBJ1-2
TGTGCCAGCAGTTTTGGGGGGAGAAACTATGGCTACACCTTC
CASSFGGRNYGYTF
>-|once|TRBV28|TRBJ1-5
TGTGCCAGCAGCCTCGGCGTCTCTCGCGGTCAGCCCCAGCATTTT
CASSLGVSRGQPQHF
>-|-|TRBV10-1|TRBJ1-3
TGCGCCAGCTACCCGGTTGCGGAGGCAAACACCATATATTTT
CASYPVAEANTIYF
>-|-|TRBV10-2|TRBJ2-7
TGCGCCAGCAGTGATTTCGACGAGCAGTACTTC
CASSDFDEQYF
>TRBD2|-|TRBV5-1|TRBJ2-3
TGCGCCGGCAGCTCGAGGACTAGCGGGGTCACAGATACGCAGTATTTT
CAGSSRTSGVTDTQYF
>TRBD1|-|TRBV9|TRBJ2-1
TGTGCCAGCAGCGGGGACAGGGGCCTCTACAATGAGCAGTTCTTC
CASSGDRGLYNEQFF
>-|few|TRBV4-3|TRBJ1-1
TGCGCCAGCAGCCAAGATCCCGGCGGGGGAGCTTTCTTT
CASSQDPGGGAFF
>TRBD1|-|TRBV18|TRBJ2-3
TGTGCCAGCTCACAGACATTTTCAGGGGGCAATACGCAGTATTTT
CASSQTFSGGNTQYF
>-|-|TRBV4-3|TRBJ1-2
TGCGCCAGCAGCTACGACCGCGGGCAGGGCTATGGCTACACCTTC
CASSYDRGQGYGYTF
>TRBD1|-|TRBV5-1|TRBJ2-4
TGCGCCAGCAGCCTAAGCTCGGGACAGGGTGAAAACATTCAGTACTTC
CASSLSSGQGENIQYF
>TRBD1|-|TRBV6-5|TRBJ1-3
TGTGCCAGCAGTCAGGGACAGCCTGGACGAAACACCATATATTTT
CASSQGQPGRNTIYF
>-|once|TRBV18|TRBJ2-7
TGTGCCAGCTCACCGCACTCCAGCTACGAGCAGTACTTC
CASSPHSSYEQYF
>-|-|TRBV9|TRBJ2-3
TGTGCCAGCAGGACGGAAAGCACAGATACGCAGTATTTT
CASRTESTDTQYF
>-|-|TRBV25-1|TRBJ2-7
TGTGCCAGCAGTGAAGAGGGGGTTGGGAGCTCCTACGAGCAGTACTTC
CASSEEGVGSSYEQYF
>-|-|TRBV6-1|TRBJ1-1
TGTGCCAGCAGTGGGGCGGGGGCCACTGAAGCTTTCTTT
CASSGAGATEAFF
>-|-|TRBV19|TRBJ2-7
TGTGCCAGTAGTATTAAGCAGGGTAACTACGAGCAGTACTTC
CASSIKQGNYEQYF
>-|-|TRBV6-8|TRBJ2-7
TGTGCCAGCAGTTACTCGAATAGGTGCCCCTACGAGCAGTACTTC
CASSYSNRCPYEQYF
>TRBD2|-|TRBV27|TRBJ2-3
TGTGCCAGCAGCCTGACTAGCGGGAGGGCCGTAGATACGCAGTATTTT
CASSLTSGRAVDTQYF
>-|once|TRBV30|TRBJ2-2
TGTGCCTCTGGACAGCCACAGGTCGGGGAGCTGTTTTTT
CASGQPQVGELFF
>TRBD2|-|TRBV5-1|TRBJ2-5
TGCGCCAGCAGCTTGAGCGGGGGGCAGTGGGAGACCCAGTACTTC
CASSLSGGQWETQYF
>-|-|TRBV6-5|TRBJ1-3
TGTGCCAGCGGGTCTAGCTCTGGAAACACCATATATTTT
CASGSSSGNTIYF
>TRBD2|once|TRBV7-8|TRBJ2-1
TGTGCCAGCAGCTTAGTCGGGACTAGGTGGAGTCGGTCCTACAATGAGCAGTTCTTC
CASSLVGTRWSRSYNEQFF
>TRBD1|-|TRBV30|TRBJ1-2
TGTGCCTGGAGTGGGACAGGATTTACTAACTATGGCTACACCTTC
CAWSGTGFTNYGYTF
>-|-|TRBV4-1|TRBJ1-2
TGCGCCAGCAGCCAAGATCCGGGGCGCAGAGGCTATGGCTACACCTTC
CASSQDPGRRGYGYTF
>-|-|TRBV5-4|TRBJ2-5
TGTGCCAGCAGCCCTCGAGGTGGGCAGGCACAAGAGACCCAGTACTTC
CASSPRGGQAQETQYF
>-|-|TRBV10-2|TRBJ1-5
TGCGCCAGCAGTGACTTTGTGCGACGCAATCAGCCCCAGCATTTT
CASSDFVRRNQPQHF